The T cell receptor beta chain under discussion was sequenced for a study of response to subunit inactivated influenza vaccine. TCRdb itself ran the RT-PCR reads through MiXCR, one entry per CDR3 protein. The table includes a few hundred thousand distinct CDR3 sequences, around 11% detected once. CDR3 length: 15 residues. Germline loops: CDR1 SEHNR, CDR2 FQNEAQ (reference sequence). V was pared by 3 bases and J by 5 bases, with 1 base of the junction left unmatched. This clonotype was recorded a few times. These data also formed part of another study, on T cells expressing NK-cell markers. That work states: TCR beta cDNA was made by 5'RACE template switching with UMIs. From sorted CD3+CD56+NKG2C+, CD3+CD56+NKG2C- and CD3+CD56-NKG2C+ T cells came the TCR beta repertoires. The sorts in several experiments were restricted to alpha-beta TCR T cells by an anti-gamma-delta TCR antibody. Dominant NKG2C+ clonotype frequencies of roughly 1.0-8% of CD8+ T cells were measured in over five donors.

The V gene is TRBV7-9, the J gene TRBJ2-1; 13 bases line up with TRBD2. The receptor's source is a man in his fifties or sixties who received an inactivated influenza vaccine. Sequencing used PBMCs from blood, obtained on the day of vaccination. The CDR3 bases are TGTGCCAGCAGCTTTGGACTAGCGGGAGACAATGAGCAGTTCTTC. This gives the protein CASSFGLAGDNEQFF.